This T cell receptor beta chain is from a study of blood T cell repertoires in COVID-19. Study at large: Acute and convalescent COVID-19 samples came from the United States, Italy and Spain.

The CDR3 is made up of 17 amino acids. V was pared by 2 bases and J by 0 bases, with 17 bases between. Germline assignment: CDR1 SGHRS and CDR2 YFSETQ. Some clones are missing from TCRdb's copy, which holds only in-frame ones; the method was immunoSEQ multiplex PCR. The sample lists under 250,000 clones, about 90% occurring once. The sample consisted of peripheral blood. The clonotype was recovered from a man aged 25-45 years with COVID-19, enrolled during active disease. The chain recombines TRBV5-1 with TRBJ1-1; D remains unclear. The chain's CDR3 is CASSFRFDEGMNTEAFF. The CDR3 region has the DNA TGCGCCAGCAGCTTCCGTTTTGATGAGGGAATGAACACTGAAGCTTTCTTT.